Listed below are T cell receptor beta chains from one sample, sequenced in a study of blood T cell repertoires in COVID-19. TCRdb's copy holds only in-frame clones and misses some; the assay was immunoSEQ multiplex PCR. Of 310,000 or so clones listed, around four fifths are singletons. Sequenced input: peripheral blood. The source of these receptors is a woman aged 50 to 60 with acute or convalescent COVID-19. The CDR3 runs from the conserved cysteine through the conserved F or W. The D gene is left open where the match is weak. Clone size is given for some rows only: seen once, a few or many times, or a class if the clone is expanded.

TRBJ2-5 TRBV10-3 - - CATGGQETQYF TGTGCCACCGGGGGTCAAGAGACCCAGTACTTC
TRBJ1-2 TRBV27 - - CASSLSGVGYTF TGTGCCAGCAGTTTATCAGGGGTCGGCTACACCTTC
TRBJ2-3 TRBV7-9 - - CASRPPGVSTDTQYF TGTGCCAGCAGACCGCCAGGGGTTAGCACAGATACGCAGTATTTT
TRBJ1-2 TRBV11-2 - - CASSLEGQAGYTF TGTGCCAGCAGCCTCGAAGGCCAGGCTGGCTACACCTTC
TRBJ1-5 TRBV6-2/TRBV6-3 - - CASSYSTRGGNQPQHF TGTGCCAGCAGTTACTCGACCAGGGGAGGCAATCAGCCCCAGCATTTT
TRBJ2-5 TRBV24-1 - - CATSVGGATQETQYF TGTGCCACCAGTGTGGGGGGGGCTACCCAAGAGACCCAGTACTTC
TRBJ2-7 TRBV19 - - CASSQEAASYEQYF TGTGCCAGTAGTCAGGAAGCCGCCTCCTACGAGCAGTACTTC
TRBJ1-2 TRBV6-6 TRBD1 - CASSDDRVGGYTF TGTGCCAGCAGTGACGACAGGGTCGGTGGCTACACCTTC
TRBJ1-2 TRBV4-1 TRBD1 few CASSQADREDYTF TGCGCCAGCAGCCAAGCGGACAGGGAGGACTACACCTTC
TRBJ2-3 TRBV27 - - CASLEIGGTDTQYF TGTGCCAGCCTCGAAATCGGGGGCACAGATACGCAGTATTTT
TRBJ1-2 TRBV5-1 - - CASSRGEAGYTF TGCGCCAGCAGCCGCGGTGAGGCTGGCTACACCTTC
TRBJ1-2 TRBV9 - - CASSATQGTNYGYTF TGTGCCAGCAGCGCCACCCAGGGAACCAACTATGGCTACACCTTC
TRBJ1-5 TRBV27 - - CASSEGYSNQPQHF TGTGCCAGCAGCGAGGGTTATAGCAATCAGCCCCAGCATTTT
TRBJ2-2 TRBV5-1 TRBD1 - CASSPLTGAPTGELFF TGCGCCAGCAGCCCCCTGACAGGGGCCCCCACCGGGGAGCTGTTTTTT
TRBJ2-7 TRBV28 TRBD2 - CASSPYSGSPGEQYF TGTGCCAGCAGTCCTTATAGCGGGAGCCCCGGGGAGCAGTACTTC
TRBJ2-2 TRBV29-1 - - CSATRSAGELFF TGCAGCGCCACTCGGTCCGCCGGGGAGCTGTTTTTT
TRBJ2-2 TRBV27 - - CASSLSRAANTGELFF TGTGCCAGCAGTTTAAGCAGGGCGGCGAACACCGGGGAGCTGTTTTTT
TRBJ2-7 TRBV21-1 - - CASSKGAGEGSYEQYF TGTGCCAGCAGCAAAGGTGCGGGAGAGGGCTCCTACGAGCAGTACTTC
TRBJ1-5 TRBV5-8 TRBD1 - CASSSDRYIGNQPQHF TGTGCCAGCAGCTCGGACAGGTATATTGGCAATCAGCCCCAGCATTTT
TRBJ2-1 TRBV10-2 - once CASSEWQAEQFF TGCGCCAGCAGTGAGTGGCAGGCCGAGCAGTTCTTC
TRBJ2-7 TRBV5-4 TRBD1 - CASSSRDRNPYEQYF TGTGCCAGCAGCTCCCGGGACAGGAATCCCTACGAGCAGTACTTC
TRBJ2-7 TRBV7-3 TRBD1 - CASSPGQGAFVEQYF TGTGCCAGCAGCCCCGGACAGGGGGCTTTCGTGGAGCAGTACTTC
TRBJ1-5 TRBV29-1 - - CSVAGTSNQPQHF TGCAGCGTTGCGGGTACTAGCAATCAGCCCCAGCATTTT
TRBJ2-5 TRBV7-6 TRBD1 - CASSLDSGGPETQYF TGTGCCAGCAGCTTGGACTCAGGGGGCCCAGAGACCCAGTACTTC
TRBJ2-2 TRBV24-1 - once CATSGPLQGRINTGELFF TGTGCCACCAGTGGCCCCTTGCAGGGTCGAATAAACACCGGGGAGCTGTTTTTT
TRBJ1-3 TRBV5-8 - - CASSLRGLSGNTIYF TGTGCCAGCAGCTTGAGGGGCCTCTCTGGAAACACCATATATTTT
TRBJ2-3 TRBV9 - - CASSVASHALYTQYF TGTGCCAGCAGCGTAGCTAGTCATGCGCTTTATACGCAGTATTTT
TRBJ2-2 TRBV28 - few CASSLTLGGTGELFF TGTGCCAGCAGTTTGACATTGGGAGGCACCGGGGAGCTGTTTTTT
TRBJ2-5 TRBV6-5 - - CASIERGGGQTQYF TGTGCCAGCATCGAGAGGGGGGGTGGGCAGACCCAGTACTTC
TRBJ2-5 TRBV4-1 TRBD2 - CASSQELAGATGETQYF TGCGCCAGCAGCCAAGAGCTAGCGGGGGCCACCGGGGAGACCCAGTACTTC
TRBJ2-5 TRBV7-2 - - CASSPQGIGRETQYF TGTGCCAGCAGCCCGCAGGGGATAGGGCGAGAGACCCAGTACTTC
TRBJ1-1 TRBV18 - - CASSPPSVANTEAFF TGTGCCAGCTCACCGCCCAGTGTGGCTAACACTGAAGCTTTCTTT
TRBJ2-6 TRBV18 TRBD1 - CASSPFTGVLSGANVLTF TGTGCCAGCTCACCTTTTACAGGGGTATTATCCGGGGCCAACGTCCTGACTTTC
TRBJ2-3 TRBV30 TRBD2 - CAWSEGLAGWSSTDTQYF TGTGCCTGGAGTGAAGGACTAGCGGGGTGGTCTAGCACAGATACGCAGTATTTT
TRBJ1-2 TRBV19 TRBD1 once CASSLRDRVGYTF TGTGCCAGTAGTCTACGGGACAGGGTAGGCTACACCTTC
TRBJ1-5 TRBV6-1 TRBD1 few CASNDWDRGVIQPQHF TGTGCCAGCAATGACTGGGACAGGGGTGTGATTCAGCCCCAGCATTTT
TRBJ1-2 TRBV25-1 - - CASSESFGYTF TGTGCCAGCAGTGAATCCTTTGGCTACACCTTC